This T cell receptor beta chain was documented in a study of blood T cell repertoires in COVID-19. Study context: T cells, B-cell-depleted T cells, or PBMCs provided the cDNA or gDNA that served as material.

In the authors' methods: The assay estimated nucleated cells by amplifying reference gene primers. Libraries were prepared by immunoSEQ multiplex PCR; TCRdb keeps only in-frame clonotypes and omits some of them. The D gene and trimming were derived from the DNA, and the V and J assignments and clone size from that table. The sample has over 150,000 clones; 87% are singletons. The CDR3 is 16 amino acids. The germline gives CDR1 SNHLY, CDR2 FYNNEI. The V segment lost 5 bases and the J segment 10 bases; nucleotides outside the gene matches: 13. The chain recombines TRBV2 with TRBJ1-6, with 8 bases matching TRBD1. The sample consisted of peripheral blood. This clonotype was sampled from a woman aged 70-85 years with COVID-19, enrolled during active disease. The CDR3: CASSTTGAGQNSPLHF. In DNA, the CDR3 is TGTGCCAGCAGTACGACAGGGGCAGGGCAGAACTCACCCCTCCACTTT.